Below, 12 T cell receptor beta chains from the same sample are listed, as sequenced in a study of blood T cell repertoires in COVID-19. Assay used: immunoSEQ multiplex PCR; TCRdb lists only in-frame clones, some missing. This table has under 200,000 clones, 70% to 90% appearing once. Sequenced input: peripheral blood. These receptors were taken from a man aged 60-69 years with COVID-19, enrolled during active disease.

The chain has TRBV19 and TRBJ2-4, with D tentatively TRBD1 (5 bases). This CDR3 has 14 residues. V lost 4 bases, J lost 7 bases, and 14 bases lay in between. CDR1 is LNHDA and CDR2 is SQIVND in the germline V gene (reference sequence). CDR3 loop: CASSRSRDVNIQYF. CDR3 sequence (DNA): TGTGCCAGTAGTAGGTCCAGGGATGTGAACATTCAGTACTTC.

The chain links TRBV28 to TRBJ2-7; D is undetermined. From germline, CDR1 is MDHEN and CDR2 SYDVKM. This CDR3 has 12 amino acids. Trimming took off 6 bases at V and 6 bases at J, with 12 bases between the two ends. CDR3 protein: CASRPTGREQYF. The CDR3 DNA sequence: TGTGCCAGCAGACCTACGGGTCGCGAGCAGTACTTC. Full variable domain (missing parts from reference TRBV28 and TRBJ2-7): DVKVTQSSRYLVKRTGEKVFLECVQDMDHENMFWYRQDPGLGLRLIYFSYDVKMKEKGDIPEGYSVSREKKERFSLILESASTNQTSMYLCASRPTGREQYFGPGTRLTVT.

This chain uses TRBV4-3 with TRBJ1-2, with D unclear. CDR1 and CDR2 from the germline V gene are LGHNA and YSLEER. Trimming pared 0 bases from V and 11 bases from J, leaving 16 bases between. The CDR3 extends over 14 amino acids. The CDR3 protein is CASSQELAFGLYTF. The CDR3 DNA reads as TGCGCCAGCAGCCAAGAGTTAGCTTTTGGGTTGTACACCTTC.

The CDR3: CASSQDRRDRGRGGELFF. The CDR3 bases are TGTGCCAGCAGCCAAGATAGGAGGGACAGGGGGCGCGGCGGGGAGCTGTTTTTT. The chain combines TRBV3-1 (or the pseudogene TRBV3-2) with TRBJ2-2; 12 bases are shared with TRBD1. Losses at the gene ends were 0 bases for V and 7 bases for J; bases not matched to a gene: 9. Germline V lookup: CDR1 LGHDT, CDR2 YNNKEL (reference sequence). The CDR3 has 18 residues.

This chain joins TRBV6-2 or TRBV6-3 and TRBJ1-5; 8 nucleotides agree with TRBD1. Germline lookup yields CDR1 MNHEY and CDR2 SVGEGT. The CDR3 contains 16 residues. The junction had 13 bases not matched to a gene; V was cut back by 6 bases and J by 6 bases. CDR3 protein: CASSRTSGQGPQPQHF. The CDR3 nucleotides are TGTGCCAGCAGCCGCACCTCCGGACAGGGCCCTCAGCCCCAGCATTTT.

The chain carries TRBV7-3 and TRBJ2-2; no firm D call. Trimming pared 5 bases from V and 0 bases from J, leaving 7 bases between. This CDR3 is 14 amino acids long. Germline loops: CDR1 SGHTA, CDR2 FQGTGA. The CDR3 here is CASSPSANTGELFF. In DNA form, the CDR3 reads TGTGCCAGCAGCCCCTCCGCGAACACCGGGGAGCTGTTTTTT.

V usage is TRBV6-5 and J usage is TRBJ1-6, with unresolved D. The CDR3 is 15 amino acids. Germline values: CDR1 MNHEY, CDR2 SVGAGI. Trimming removed 4 bases from V and 7 bases from J, with 14 bases in between. The CDR3 region is CASSFEPDSNSPLHF. In nucleotides, the CDR3 is TGTGCCAGCAGTTTTGAACCTGACTCCAATTCACCCCTCCACTTT.

The chain is built from TRBV7-3 and TRBJ2-1; D possibly corresponds to TRBD2 (6 bases). Trimming took off 6 bases at V and 6 bases at J, with 15 bases between the two ends. CDR1 and CDR2 from the germline V gene are SGHTA and FQGTGA. CDR3 length equals 14 residues. The DNA for the CDR3 is TGTGCCAGCAGTCCGGGACTGCCTCTCAATGAGCAGTTCTTC. This translates into CASSPGLPLNEQFF.

This clone was seen a single time. This chain connects TRBV18 to TRBJ2-7; weak D call: TRBD1 (6 bases). The CDR3 runs 16 residues. Trimming took off 3 bases at V and 5 bases at J, with 20 bases between the two ends. Germline CDR1 and CDR2: KGHSH and LQKENI. CDR3 protein: CASSPRLSTGNDEQYF. The CDR3 DNA is TGTGCCAGCTCACCCCGCCTATCGACAGGTAACGACGAGCAGTACTTC. The whole variable domain, remainder taken from reference TRBV18 and TRBJ2-7, is NAGVMQNPRHLVRRRGQEARLRCSPMKGHSHVYWYRQLPEEGLKFMVYLQKENIIDESGMPKERFSAEFPKEGPSILRIQQVVRGDSAAYFCASSPRLSTGNDEQYFGPGTRLTVT.

This clone has more than one count but fewer than ten. V usage is TRBV6-4 and J usage is TRBJ2-2, with D unresolved. The V gene's germline CDR1 is MRHNA and CDR2 SNTAGT. This CDR3 is 16 amino acids long. Trimming stripped 4 bases from V and 3 bases from J, with 15 bases between. CDR3: CASSAAQVRDTGELFF. The DNA for the CDR3 is TGTGCCAGCAGTGCCGCGCAGGTAAGAGACACCGGGGAGCTGTTTTTT.

J is TRBJ1-5 and V is TRBV3-1 (or the pseudogene TRBV3-2); D unclear. V lost 0 bases and J lost 0, with 3 bases in between. The CDR3 has 14 residues. Germline CDR1 is LGHDT and CDR2 is YNNKEL (reference sequence). CDR3 nucleotides: TGTGCCAGCAGCCAAGATTATAGCAATCAGCCCCAGCATTTT. Its translation: CASSQDYSNQPQHF.

The V and J genes are TRBV30 and TRBJ1-5; no clear D. V gave up 0 bases and J gave up 1 base, with 13 bases separating them. This CDR3 spans 16 amino acids. Looked up from germline, CDR1 is GTSNPN and CDR2 is SVGIG (reference sequence). CDR3 residues: CAWSVLNPHSNQPQHF. The DNA of the CDR3 is TGTGCCTGGAGTGTTCTAAACCCCCACAGCAATCAGCCCCAGCATTTT.